Listed here are 20 T cell receptor beta chains from one sample, sequenced in a study of blood T cell repertoires in COVID-19. TCRdb keeps only in-frame clones here, not all; method: immunoSEQ multiplex PCR. The sample lists roughly 70,000 clones; approximately 80% were seen once. Sequencing input: peripheral blood. These receptors came from a woman between 55 and 75 years old with acute or convalescent COVID-19.

The rearrangement links TRBV28 to TRBJ2-7; TRBD1 is a possible D gene (6 bases). Germline CDR1 reads MDHEN; CDR2 reads SYDVKM. V was shortened by 3 bases and J by 2 bases, with 11 bases between the two germline ends. The length of the CDR3 is 14 residues. CDR3 residues: CASSLAQGAYEQYF. In nucleotides, the CDR3 is TGTGCCAGCAGTTTGGCACAGGGTGCCTACGAGCAGTACTTC.

The rearrangement links TRBV6-5 to TRBJ1-2; D not certain. V was cut by 8 bases and J by 7 bases, with 23 bases left in between. The CDR3 runs to 15 residues. Germline V gene lookup returns CDR1 MNHEY and CDR2 SVGAGI. The CDR3 loop reads CASGERARKVFGYTF. The CDR3 coding sequence is TGTGCCAGCGGGGAGAGGGCCCGGAAGGTATTTGGCTACACCTTC.

This clone was counted once. The chain combines TRBV20-1 with TRBJ1-1; no clear D gene. Germline V lookup: CDR1 DFQATT, CDR2 SNEGSKA (reference sequence). The V end was cut by 0 bases, the J end by 8 bases, with 7 bases between. The CDR3 extends over 11 amino acids. The CDR3 loop reads CSARDIPEAFF. The CDR3 region has the DNA TGCAGTGCTAGAGACATCCCCGAAGCTTTCTTT.

This clone was seen once. This rearrangement joins TRBV7-9 to TRBJ2-1; the D gene is possibly TRBD2 (7 bases). Trimming removed 6 bases at V and 0 bases at J, with 15 bases between. Germline lookup yields CDR1 SEHNR and CDR2 FQNEAQ (reference sequence). The CDR3 length is 16 residues. The CDR3 loop is CASRVTGRGSYNEQFF. CDR3 bases: TGTGCCAGCAGAGTTACAGGGAGGGGCTCCTACAATGAGCAGTTCTTC.

The rearrangement joins TRBV18 to TRBJ1-1; perhaps TRBD1 as D (6 bases). Germline-derived CDR1 and CDR2 are KGHSH and LQKENI. Trimming removed 1 base from V and 5 bases from J, with 17 bases in between. This CDR3 has 16 amino acids. The chain's CDR3 is CASSPQVSGGSTEAFF. The CDR3 DNA follows: TGTGCCAGCTCACCACAGGTTTCTGGGGGCAGTACTGAAGCTTTCTTT.

CDR3 coding DNA: TGTGCCAGCAGCCAAGATTTGGGCGGGGGGGCCGTGCAGTTCTTC. It is translated as CASSQDLGGGAVQFF. The rearrangement joins TRBV14 to TRBJ2-1; 9 bases agree with TRBD2. V was pared by 0 bases and J by 12 bases, with 9 bases of the junction left unmatched. CDR3 length equals 15 residues. CDR1 is SGHDN, CDR2 FVKESK, per germline.

V is TRBV5-6 and J is TRBJ1-1; no firm D call. Trimming removed 3 bases at V and 4 bases at J, with 7 bases between. Germline V gene lookup returns CDR1 SGHDT and CDR2 YYEEEE. The CDR3 runs 12 residues. CDR3 protein: CASSWQATEAFF. The CDR3 region has the DNA TGTGCCAGCAGCTGGCAGGCCACTGAAGCTTTCTTT.

The rearrangement uses TRBV2 and TRBJ1-4; unclear D gene. Trimming removed 8 bases from V and 0 bases from J, with 7 bases in between. The CDR3 covers 13 residues. CDR1 and CDR2 (germline): SNHLY, FYNNEI. DNA for the CDR3: TGTGCCAGCGCGTACGCAACTAATGAAAAACTGTTTTTT. It encodes CASAYATNEKLFF.

This chain joins TRBV27 and TRBJ1-2; TRBD1 aligns across 9 bases. Looked up from germline, CDR1 is MNHEY and CDR2 is SMNVEV (reference sequence). The CDR3 is made up of 13 amino acids. V dropped 1 base and J dropped 8; count of bases not matched to a gene: 2. The CDR3 loop reads CASSLFTGGGYTF. In DNA, the CDR3 is TGTGCCAGCAGTTTATTCACAGGGGGCGGCTACACCTTC.

V gene TRBV5-4 combines with J gene TRBJ1-1; D may be TRBD1 (5 bases). The CDR3 loop spans 12 amino acids. V lost 0 bases and J 9 bases, leaving 9 bases between the germline ends. Per germline, CDR1 SGHNT and CDR2 YYREEE (reference sequence). CDR3 region: CASSLDRLQAFF. DNA of the CDR3: TGTGCCAGCAGCTTGGACAGGCTACAAGCTTTCTTT.

This chain connects TRBV5-1 to TRBJ2-1; D is ambiguous. This CDR3 spans 12 amino acids. V lost 0 bases and J 10 bases, leaving 8 bases between the germline ends. CDR1 and CDR2 (germline): SGHRS, YFSETQ. The CDR3 DNA is TGCGCCAGCAGCTTGGGTCTAAAAGAGCAGTTCTTC. This codes for CASSLGLKEQFF.

This chain joins TRBV6-5 and TRBJ1-5; D unresolved. The CDR3 is 15 amino acids. V shed 8 bases and J shed 0 bases, with 14 bases lying between them. Germline V gene sequence: CDR1 MNHEY, CDR2 SVGAGI. In DNA form, the CDR3 reads TGTGCCAGCTCACCAGCGGGCTATAGCAATCAGCCCCAGCATTTT. Its translation is CASSPAGYSNQPQHF.

The chain joins TRBV30 to TRBJ1-2, with D unresolved. The CDR3 consists of 12 residues. V was clipped by 3 bases and J by 4 bases, with 9 bases between them. Germline assignment: CDR1 GTSNPN and CDR2 SVGIG (reference sequence). This CDR3 is CAWSVQSYGYTF. CDR3 DNA: TGTGCCTGGAGCGTACAGTCCTATGGCTACACCTTC.

The rearrangement links TRBV18 to TRBJ2-1, with 8 bases lining up with TRBD1. Germline V lookup: CDR1 KGHSH, CDR2 LQKENI. After removal of 3 bases from V and 4 bases from J, the junction contained 5 bases not matched to a gene. This CDR3 is 15 amino acids long. CDR3 sequence reads: CASSPRQGLYNEQFF. For the CDR3, the DNA is TGTGCCAGCTCACCTCGACAGGGGCTATACAATGAGCAGTTCTTC.

CDR3 sequence (DNA): TGTGCCAGCAGTCGAACCGGGACAGAGATTCTAGCCAAAAACATTCAGTACTTC. This encodes CASSRTGTEILAKNIQYF. The chain links TRBV28 to TRBJ2-4; 7 bases agree with TRBD1. Losses at the gene ends were 5 bases for V and 0 bases for J; bases not matched to a gene: 13. Germline CDR1 and CDR2: MDHEN and SYDVKM. This CDR3 has 18 amino acids.

The V gene is TRBV12-3 or TRBV12-4, the J gene TRBJ2-3; D gene unclear. Deletions cut 5 bases from V and 9 bases from J, with 12 bases between. The CDR3 is made up of 12 amino acids. The DNA for the CDR3 is TGTGCCAGCAGTCTCGGGTCTCAGACGCAGTATTTT. This codes for CASSLGSQTQYF.

The CDR3 coding sequence is TGCGCCAGCAGCTTGGTGATGGGGGCTGCTGGAAACACCATATATTTT. Translation: CASSLVMGAAGNTIYF. The chain employs TRBV5-1 and TRBJ1-3, with a tentative D call TRBD1 (6 bases). Between the trimmed V and J ends, which lost 0 bases and 2 bases, there was a span of 12 bases. CDR1 is SGHRS and CDR2 is YFSETQ in the germline V gene. This CDR3 has 16 amino acids.

This chain connects TRBV20-1 to TRBJ1-6; 9 bases agree with TRBD1. Per germline, CDR1 DFQATT and CDR2 SNEGSKA (reference sequence). Unmatched junction bases numbered 10, after V lost 3 bases and J lost 10 bases. This CDR3 is 15 amino acids long. Here the CDR3 reads CSASEDRGERSPLHF. The CDR3 DNA sequence: TGCAGTGCTAGTGAGGACAGGGGAGAACGGTCACCCCTCCACTTT.

The CDR3 loop is CASSQGRRGPLNQPQHF. The CDR3 DNA is TGTGCCAGCAGCCAAGGGAGGAGGGGGCCCCTAAATCAGCCCCAGCATTTT. V usage is TRBV3-1 (or the pseudogene TRBV3-2) and J usage is TRBJ1-5; 7 nucleotides match TRBD1. The CDR3 is made up of 17 amino acids. The germline gives CDR1 LGHDT, CDR2 YNNKEL (reference sequence). V lost 1 base and J lost 4; bases outside the gene matches: 10.

The CDR3: CASSPLRAASVGTGELFF. CDR3 DNA: TGTGCCAGCAGTCCACTACGGGCGGCTAGCGTAGGCACCGGGGAGCTGTTTTTT. This chain links TRBV27 with TRBJ2-2; the D gene is possibly TRBD2 (6 bases). The length of the CDR3 is 18 residues. Per germline, CDR1 MNHEY and CDR2 SMNVEV (reference sequence). The V gene lost 5 bases and the J gene lost 4 bases, with 23 bases spanning the gap.